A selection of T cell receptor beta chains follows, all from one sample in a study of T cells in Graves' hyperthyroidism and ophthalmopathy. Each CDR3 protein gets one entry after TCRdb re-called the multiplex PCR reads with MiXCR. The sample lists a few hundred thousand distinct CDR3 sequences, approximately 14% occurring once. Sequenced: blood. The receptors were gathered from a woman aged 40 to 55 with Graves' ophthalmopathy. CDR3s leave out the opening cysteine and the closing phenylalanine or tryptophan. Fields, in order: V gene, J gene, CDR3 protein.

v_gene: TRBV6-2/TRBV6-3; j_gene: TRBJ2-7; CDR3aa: ASSYPGTREQY
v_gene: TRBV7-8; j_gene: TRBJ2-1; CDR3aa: ASRGAGAVINEQF
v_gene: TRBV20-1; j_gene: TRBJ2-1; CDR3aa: SAGGLAGQDNEQF
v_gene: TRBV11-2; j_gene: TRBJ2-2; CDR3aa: ASSRKTGTLF
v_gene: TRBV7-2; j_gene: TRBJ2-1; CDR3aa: ASSSRELRQGNNEQF
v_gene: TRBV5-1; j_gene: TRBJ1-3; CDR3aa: ASSLQGVSGNTIY
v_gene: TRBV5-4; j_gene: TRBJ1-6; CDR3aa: ASSSYIGSPLH
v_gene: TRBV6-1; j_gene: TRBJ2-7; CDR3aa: ASSIAVGWDEQY
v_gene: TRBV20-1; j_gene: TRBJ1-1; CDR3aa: SVEKPKNTEAF
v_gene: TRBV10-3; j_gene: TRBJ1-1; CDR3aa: AISEGEGSTEAF
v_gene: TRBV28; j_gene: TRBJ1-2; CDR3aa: ASSFYGFGYT
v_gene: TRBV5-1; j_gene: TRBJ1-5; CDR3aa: ANATGELLFSNQPQH
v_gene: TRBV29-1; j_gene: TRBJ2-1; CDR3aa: SVVPGLAQGEQF
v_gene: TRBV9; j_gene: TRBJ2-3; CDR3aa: ASSPRLGTVVDTQY
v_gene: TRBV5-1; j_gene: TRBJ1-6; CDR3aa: ASSRGISFSPLH
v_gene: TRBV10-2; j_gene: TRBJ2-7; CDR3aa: ASSEFLAGVGNEQY
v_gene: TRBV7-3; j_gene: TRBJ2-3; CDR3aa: ASSLRTSGRVSTDTQY
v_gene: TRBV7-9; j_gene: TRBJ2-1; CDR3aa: ASSLAVEQF
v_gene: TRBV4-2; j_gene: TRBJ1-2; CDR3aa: ASSQDGTGTYGYT
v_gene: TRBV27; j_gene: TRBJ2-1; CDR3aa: ASSPYHSNEQF
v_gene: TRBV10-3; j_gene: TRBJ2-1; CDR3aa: AIKAGGPNEQF
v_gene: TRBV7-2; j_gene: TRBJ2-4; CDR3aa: ASSLGAASSHNTQY
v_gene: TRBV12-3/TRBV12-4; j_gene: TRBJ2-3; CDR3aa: ASSLFGGTDTQY
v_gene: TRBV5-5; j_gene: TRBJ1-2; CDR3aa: ASSLRGPVYGYT
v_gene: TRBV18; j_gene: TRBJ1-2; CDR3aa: ASSPRGGDGYT
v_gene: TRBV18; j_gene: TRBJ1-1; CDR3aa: ASSPPLTANTEAF
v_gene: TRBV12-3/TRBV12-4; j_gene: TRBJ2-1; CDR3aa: ASSVGASGNNEQF
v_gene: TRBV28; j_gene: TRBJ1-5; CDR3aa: ASSRGNQPQH
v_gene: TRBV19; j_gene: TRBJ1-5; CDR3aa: ASSIWTGGSSNQPQH
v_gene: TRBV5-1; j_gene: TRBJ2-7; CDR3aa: ASSFGGGQYEQY
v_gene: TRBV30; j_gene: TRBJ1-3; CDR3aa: AWSGPWEAGNTIY
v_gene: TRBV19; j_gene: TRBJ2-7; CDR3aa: ASSPERLSYEQY
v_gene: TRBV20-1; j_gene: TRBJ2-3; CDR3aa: SASYLATDTQY
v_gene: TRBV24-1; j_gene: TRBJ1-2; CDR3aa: ATSDLRGGYT
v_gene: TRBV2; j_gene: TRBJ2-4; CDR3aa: ASSQRDRSKNIQY
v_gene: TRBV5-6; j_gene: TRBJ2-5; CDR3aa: ASSPPPTGWVRETQY
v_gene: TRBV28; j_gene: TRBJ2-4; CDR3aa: ASSSRSAGNIQY
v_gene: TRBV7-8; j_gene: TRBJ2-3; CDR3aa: ASSPRVGRRSTDTQY
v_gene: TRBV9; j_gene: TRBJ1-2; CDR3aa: ASSALQGMDGYT
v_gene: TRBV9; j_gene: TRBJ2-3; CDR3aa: ASSVEQRTDTQY
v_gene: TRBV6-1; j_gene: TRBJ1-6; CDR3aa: ASSEAGRVSPPLH
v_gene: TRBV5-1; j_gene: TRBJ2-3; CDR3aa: ASSGSGQPTDTQY
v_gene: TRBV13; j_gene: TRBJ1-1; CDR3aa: ASRKQGGTEAF
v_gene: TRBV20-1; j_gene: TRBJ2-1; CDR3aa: SASRGGLEQF
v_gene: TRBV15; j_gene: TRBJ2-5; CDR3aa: ATSRDLGVVETQY
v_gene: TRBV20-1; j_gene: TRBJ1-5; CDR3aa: SVGQGHQPQH
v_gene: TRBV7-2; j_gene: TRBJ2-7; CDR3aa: ASRTLAGGNEQY